Below are 12 T cell receptor beta chains sequenced from a single sample in a study of T-cell reconstitution after alpha-beta-depleted transplantation in children. Library preparation (for TCRbeta) was performed with unique molecular identifiers. TCRdb fed the PCR reads into MiXCR, producing one record per CDR3 protein. The data hold 480,000 or so distinct CDR3 sequences, with about 10% observed a single time. Sequences were derived from PBMCs, sampled before TCRalphabeta/CD19-depleted stem cell transplant. The origin of the receptors is a child aged 2-15 years with inherited bone marrow failure, due to receive a stem cell transplant.

This clonotype was observed many times. The V gene is TRBV29-1, the J gene TRBJ2-5; no firm D call. The CDR3 runs 13 residues. The germline CDR1 and CDR2 sequences are SQVTM and ANQGSEA. V was pared by 3 bases and J by 6 bases, with 14 bases between. CDR3 amino acids: CSVDAGDGQTQYF. Here the CDR3 DNA reads TGCAGCGTTGACGCCGGAGATGGGCAGACCCAGTACTTC.

This clonotype occurred many times. The DNA for the CDR3 is TGTGCCAGCAGTTTGGGGACTAGCTTCACCGGGGAGCTGTTTTTT. Encoded protein: CASSLGTSFTGELFF. V is TRBV12-3 or TRBV12-4 and J is TRBJ2-2, with TRBD2 matching over 9 bases. CDR3 length: 15 residues. With V trimmed by 3 bases and J by 4 bases, 3 bases remained unmatched.

In its sample, this clonotype was seen a few times. The V call is TRBV20-1, the J call TRBJ2-7; D remains unclear. The ends were cut back, 0 bases at V and 7 bases at J, with 16 bases in the middle. CDR1 DFQATT and CDR2 SNEGSKA come from the germline V gene (reference sequence). This CDR3 is 14 amino acids long. The CDR3 nucleotides are TGCAGTGCTAGAGAGTTCCAGTACGGTGGGGAGCAGTACTTC. Translating gives CSAREFQYGGEQYF.

J is TRBJ2-7 and V is TRBV5-1; TRBD2 matches 14 bases. This CDR3 is 17 amino acids long. V lost 4 bases, J lost 1 base, and 7 bases stayed unmatched. CDR1 is SGHRS and CDR2 is YFSETQ in the germline V gene. The CDR3 region has the DNA TGCGCCAGCAGCCCCCGGACTAGCGGGAGGCCGTCCTACGAGCAGTACTTC. Amino acid sequence: CASSPRTSGRPSYEQYF. The variable domain in full, with the rest retrieved from reference TRBV5-1 and TRBJ2-7, is KAGVTQTPRYLIKTRGQQVTLSCSPISGHRSVSWYQQTPGQGLQFLFEYFSETQRNKGNFPGRFSGRQFSNSRSEMNVSTLELGDSALYLCASSPRTSGRPSYEQYFGPGTRLTVT.

J is TRBJ2-1 and V is TRBV6-2 or TRBV6-3, with D unresolved. V gave up 2 bases and J gave up 15 bases, with 17 bases separating them. Germline-derived CDR1 and CDR2 are MNHEY and SVGEGT. This CDR3 is built from 13 residues. In DNA, the CDR3 is TGTGCCAGCAGTTACGACCGCCTCCCCCCATCGTTCTTC. Amino acid sequence: CASSYDRLPPSFF.

On this clonotype: At one of its ends the junction is not consistent with the germline gene, which may arise from a read error. This chain links TRBV4-3 with TRBJ1-2; D may be TRBD1 (5 bases). The germline V gene encodes CDR1 LGHNA and CDR2 YSLEER. The CDR3 is made up of 15 amino acids. CDR3 residues: CASTQAKGRLDGYTF. For the CDR3, the DNA is TGCGCCAGCACCCAAGCGAAGGGACGACTAGATGGCTACACCTTC.

The DNA for the CDR3 is TGCAGCGGGCTCGACAGGGTTAATCAGCCCCAGCATTTT. It translates to CSGLDRVNQPQHF. The chain couples TRBV29-1 to TRBJ1-5; 7 bases align to TRBD1. V was pared by 7 bases and J by 4 bases, with 7 bases of the junction left unmatched. CDR1 is SQVTM, CDR2 ANQGSEA, per germline. The CDR3 spans 13 residues.

There are many counts of this clonotype. The J gene is TRBJ2-1, the V gene TRBV12-3 or TRBV12-4; D may be TRBD1 or TRBD2 (5 bases each). V lost 5 bases and J 10 bases, leaving 15 bases between the germline ends. The CDR3 loop spans 13 amino acids. CDR3 DNA sequence: TGTGCCAGCAGTCCGGGACCGCCATCGGAGCAGTTCTTC. Residues: CASSPGPPSEQFF.

This clonotype was seen ten or more times. The genes are TRBV7-2 and TRBJ2-1; no clear D gene. The CDR3 consists of 15 residues. The germline V and J ends were trimmed by 5 bases and 0 bases, with 11 bases remaining between them. Germline V CDR1 and CDR2: SGHTA, FQGNSA. The DNA of the CDR3 is TGTGCCAGCAGCCAGCGAATGGGCTCCTACAATGAGCAGTTCTTC. As protein: CASSQRMGSYNEQFF.

This clonotype came up many times. V gene TRBV27 combines with J gene TRBJ1-2; D remains unclear. The germline V gene has CDR1 MNHEY and CDR2 SMNVEV (reference sequence). Trimming took 6 bases from V and 1 from J, leaving 3 bases between them. This CDR3 is 11 amino acids long. CDR3 bases: TGTGCCAGCAGGGGTAACTATGGCTACACCTTC. It translates to CASRGNYGYTF.

This clonotype has at least ten counts. Sequence at one end of the junction differs from germline and may be a read error. The J gene is TRBJ1-2, the V gene TRBV20-1; 8 nucleotides match TRBD1. Germline V gene lookup returns CDR1 DFQATT and CDR2 SNEGSKA (reference sequence). The CDR3 runs 13 residues. The CDR3 loop reads CSARDRGSYGYTF. Written as DNA, the CDR3 is TGCAGTGCAAGAGACAGGGGATCCTATGGCTACACCTTC.

The V call is TRBV5-1, the J call TRBJ2-5; the D gene is possibly TRBD2 (6 bases). The CDR3 length is 13 residues. Germline CDR1 SGHRS, CDR2 YFSETQ. V lost 7 bases and J lost 0, with 10 bases in between. In nucleotides, the CDR3 is TGCGCCAGCCGGCGGGGCAACCAAGAGACCCAGTACTTC. It translates to CASRRGNQETQYF. The whole variable domain, filled in from reference TRBV5-1 and TRBJ2-5, reads KAGVTQTPRYLIKTRGQQVTLSCSPISGHRSVSWYQQTPGQGLQFLFEYFSETQRNKGNFPGRFSGRQFSNSRSEMNVSTLELGDSALYLCASRRGNQETQYFGPGTRLLVL.